This T cell receptor beta chain was sequenced for a study of blood T cell repertoires in COVID-19. Germline CDR1 LNHDA, CDR2 SQIVND (reference sequence). V shed 0 bases and J shed 5 bases, with 5 bases lying between them. The length of the CDR3 is 14 residues. TCRdb keeps only in-frame clones here, not all; method: immunoSEQ multiplex PCR. This sample carries tens of thousands of clones, around 85% of them seen once, and the ten largest clones take more than 10%. The sample comprised peripheral blood. This TCR was sampled from a human donor in a cohort sampled during active COVID-19. The chain carries TRBV19 and TRBJ1-6, with D perhaps matching TRBD1 (5 bases). The CDR3, as DNA: TGTGCCAGTAGTATAGAAGGGGATAATTCACCCCTCCACTTT. The encoded protein is CASSIEGDNSPLHF.